A selection of T cell receptor beta chains follows, all from one sample in a study of T cell repertoires in ileal Crohn's disease. Assay used: immunoSEQ multiplex PCR; TCRdb lists only in-frame clones, some missing. The sample lists 6,000 or so clones, more than 75% occurring once. The sequencing input was CD4+ T cells from ileum. The receptors shown here come from an adult with Crohn's disease. Some clones in this sample may be carry-over from other donors' samples. Each CDR3 is given with its conserved first and last residue. The order of the fields is J gene, V gene, CDR3 protein.

TRBJ2-1 TRBV10-1 CASSGLTGVANEQFF
TRBJ2-3 TRBV19 CASSLAGPTDTQYF
TRBJ2-2 TRBV19 CASSSGSSVTGELFF
TRBJ2-2 TRBV28 CASSFRDSNTGELFF
TRBJ1-3 TRBV7-9 CASSSTQRDTIYF
TRBJ2-7 TRBV7-8 CASSVLYEQYF
TRBJ1-4 TRBV2 CASRGISGGPNEKLFF
TRBJ2-1 TRBV7-3 CASSLNAPSGSVRNEQFF
TRBJ2-1 TRBV5-1 CASSSTGTSYNEQFF
TRBJ1-1 TRBV7-2 CASSPAGTGTEAFF
TRBJ2-1 TRBV15 CATRGDPGLAVYEQFF
TRBJ1-1 TRBV5-4 CASSWGQVMMNTEAFF
TRBJ1-1 TRBV28 CASSPATGVNTEAFF
TRBJ1-5 TRBV15 CATSGPGTGHFQPQHF
TRBJ2-3 TRBV9 CASSVTSGRGRTTDTQYF
TRBJ1-4 TRBV28 CASSTRTGWLFF
TRBJ2-7 TRBV5-1 CASSPASGDYEQYF
TRBJ2-1 TRBV7-2 CASSPSRRGPNEQFF
TRBJ2-5 TRBV19 CASSMEALASGQTQYF
TRBJ2-6 TRBV6-1 CASSIQGSGANVLTF
TRBJ2-1 TRBV5-1 CASSTGTSSYNEQFF
TRBJ2-3 TRBV7-2 CASSFQRGSGTDTQYF
TRBJ2-3 TRBV4-2 CASSQVKGAIDTQYF
TRBJ1-1 TRBV12-5 CASGLLDSSEAFF
TRBJ2-5 TRBV4-3 CASSLQYQETQYF
TRBJ2-7 TRBV28 CASSTPTGLPYEQYF
TRBJ2-3 TRBV9 CASSGSGYTDTQYF
TRBJ2-2 TRBV28 CASSSLGGGPGELFF
TRBJ2-5 TRBV19 CASSRGTGGETQYF
TRBJ2-7 TRBV28 CASVAGGGRGEQYF
TRBJ1-4 TRBV19 CASSPGQRNEKLFF
TRBJ2-3 TRBV7-7 CASSSGSGRTDTQYF
TRBJ2-1 TRBV11-2 CASSYRGPLDNEQFF
TRBJ2-5 TRBV19 CASNAQAHGTQYF
TRBJ2-2 TRBV11-2 CASSLDSGELFF
TRBJ2-2 TRBV6-4 CASSVSGGLASGELFF
TRBJ1-2 TRBV15 CATSRDGKGYGYTF
TRBJ2-1 TRBV6-5 CASSPRQGAYNEQFF
TRBJ1-5 TRBV19 CASTQGRGRAEGPQHF
TRBJ2-1 TRBV7-2 CASRRTELDNEQFF
TRBJ2-1 TRBV18 CASSPPGFSGPEQFF
TRBJ1-3 TRBV15 CATSREGTGNTIYF
TRBJ1-5 TRBV28 CASLSGQGGNQPQHF
TRBJ1-1 TRBV2 CASNGQGSFGAEAFF
TRBJ1-2 TRBV6-1 CASSLTYATNYGYTF
TRBJ2-7 TRBV5-1 CASSLFLAGNYEQYF
TRBJ2-7 TRBV5-1 CASSPRLAGGLNYEQYF
TRBJ1-2 TRBV5-1 CASSFRDSATNYGYTF
TRBJ2-1 TRBV7-2 CASTTFLGGAYNEQFF
TRBJ2-5 TRBV7-2 CASSQSQAGGVWETQYF
TRBJ2-1 TRBV2 CASKTSGDYNEQFF
TRBJ2-7 TRBV6-6 CASSYSTGEGSYEQYF
TRBJ2-3 TRBV9 CASSPSLRANTDTQYF
TRBJ2-3 TRBV6-5 CASSYGQTGSDTQYF
TRBJ2-1 TRBV10-3 CAISVASGSYNEQFF
TRBJ2-3 TRBV29-1 CSHRKPGTDTQYF
TRBJ1-4 TRBV7-2 CASSHQEGSGQGGRLLFF